This T cell receptor (beta chain) was sequenced during a study of radiotherapy plus CTLA-4 blockade in lung cancer. Study findings and constraints: After radiotherapy and ipilimumab, tumor-derived clones expanded in peripheral blood.

In regard to this clone: What it binds is not known.

Sequenced by immunoSEQ multiplex PCR; TCRdb stores in-frame clones only, minus some. Counted here are tens of thousands of clones, roughly four fifths occurring once; the ten biggest clones make up about 7.7%. Alongside CTLA-4 blockade with ipilimumab, patients with chemo-refractory metastatic non-small-cell lung cancer received focal radiation. Deletions cut 5 bases from V and 7 bases from J, with 6 bases between. The CDR3 extends over 12 amino acids. Germline loops: CDR1 SGHAT, CDR2 FQNNGV. The V gene is TRBV11-2, the J gene TRBJ1-6; D unresolved. Sample: peripheral blood, taken from a patient treated with radiotherapy plus ipilimumab. The TCR was taken from a human donor with non-small cell lung cancer who had stable disease on radiotherapy plus ipilimumab. CDR3 DNA: TGTGCCAGCAGCATACTCAATTCACCCCTCCACTTT. Residues: CASSILNSPLHF.